This T cell receptor (beta chain) was recorded in a study of Ad26.COV2.S vaccination and SARS-CoV-2 variants. At the level of the study: The authors gave Ad26.COV2.S intramuscularly, either once or twice 56 days apart.

The assay was immunoSEQ multiplex PCR, and TCRdb's table has in-frame clones only and misses some. This repertoire shows around 300,000 clones, 86% found once; its top ten account for roughly 10%. Deletions cut 2 bases from V and 5 bases from J, with 9 bases between. Germline V lookup: CDR1 LNHDA, CDR2 SQIVND (reference sequence). CDR3 length: 13 amino acids. As to treatment: around 19 received Ad26.COV2.S at low or high dose, single or two shots; roughly five received placebo; per-sample allocation not given. Specimens were obtained on day 63 following the first vaccine or placebo injection. In the vaccine, an Ad26 vector expressed the SARS-CoV-2 spike of the Wuhan strain.

V is TRBV19 and J is TRBJ1-1; D unresolved. The clonotype was recovered from a person between 18 and 60 years old who received the Ad26.COV2.S COVID-19 vaccine or a placebo. The sample in question was peripheral blood, obtained in a trial of Ad26.COV2.S vaccine versus placebo. Here the CDR3 reads CASSIQVSTEAFF. The CDR3 DNA reads TGTGCCAGTAGTATACAGGTTTCTACTGAAGCTTTCTTT.